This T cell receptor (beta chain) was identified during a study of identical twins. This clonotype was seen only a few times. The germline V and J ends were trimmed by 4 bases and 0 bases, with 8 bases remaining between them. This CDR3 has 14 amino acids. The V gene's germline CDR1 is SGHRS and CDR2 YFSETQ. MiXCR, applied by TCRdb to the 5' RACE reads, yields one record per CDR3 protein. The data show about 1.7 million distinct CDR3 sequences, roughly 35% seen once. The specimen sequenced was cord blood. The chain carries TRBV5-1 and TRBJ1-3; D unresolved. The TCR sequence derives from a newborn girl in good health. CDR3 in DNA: TGCGCCAGCAGCCGGGAGAGCTCTGGAAACACCATATATTTT. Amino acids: CASSRESSGNTIYF.